This section outlines one TCR beta chain sequence together with its context. This sample stems from a study of blood T cell repertoires in COVID-19. Study in general: Italy, Spain and the United States were the sources of the convalescent and acute COVID-19 samples.

Trimming removed 1 base from V and 5 bases from J, with 14 bases in between. Germline-derived CDR1 and CDR2 are LGHNA and YSLEER. This CDR3 is built from 15 residues. Sequencing used immunoSEQ multiplex PCR; TCRdb keeps in-frame clones, though not all of them. The table includes 140,000 to 150,000 clones, roughly 84% detected once. Sequencing used peripheral blood. The genes are TRBV4-3 and TRBJ2-5, with D perhaps TRBD1 (6 bases). The receptor's source is a human donor in a cohort sampled during active COVID-19. CDR3 DNA sequence: TGCGCCAGCAGCCAAGTAACAGGGTTTTTGGAGACCCAGTACTTC. Protein sequence: CASSQVTGFLETQYF.